This entry concerns a single T cell receptor (beta chain). These data originate in a study of T cell repertoires in ileal Crohn's disease. This CDR3 spans 14 amino acids. J lost 4 bases, V lost 4 bases, and 5 bases had no gene match. Per germline, CDR1 SGHRS and CDR2 YFSETQ. Generated by immunoSEQ multiplex PCR, the TCRdb table keeps only in-frame clones and is missing some. Among 14,000 or so clones listed, 75% to 80% were seen once. Specimen: ileal tissue. This receptor was obtained from an adult with Crohn's disease. The genes are TRBV5-1 and TRBJ2-5, with 9 bases lining up with TRBD1. The CDR3 loop reads CASSTTTGGETQYF. Here the CDR3 DNA reads TGCGCCAGCAGCACGACGACAGGGGGAGAGACCCAGTACTTC.